The 11 T cell receptor beta chains listed next were all sequenced from one sample in a study of cytomegalovirus exposure and HLA in healthy donors. Primers for the PCR totalled 60 Vbeta and 13 Jbeta. Produced via immunoSEQ multiplex PCR; TCRdb's table is partial and in-frame only. The sample carries some 150,000 clones, nearly 85% recorded once. What was sequenced was PBMCs. Every receptor here comes from a male donor in good health and CMV-seronegative.

In its sample, this clone was seen once. The chain recombines TRBV6-5 with TRBJ1-2; TRBD1 agrees at 9 bases. The germline CDR1 and CDR2 sequences are MNHEY and SVGAGI. The CDR3 consists of 16 residues. Trimming cost V 1 base and J 5 bases; bases outside gene matches: 8. The CDR3 nucleotides read TGTGCCAGCAGTTACTGGGGGACAGGGCGGGGGTATGGCTACACCTTC. It specifies CASSYWGTGRGYGYTF.

The sample holds a few counts of this clone. This chain joins TRBV6-5 and TRBJ2-7; possibly TRBD2 for D (5 bases). Trimming removed 6 bases from V and 7 bases from J, with 13 bases in between. CDR3 length: 12 residues. The germline gives CDR1 MNHEY, CDR2 SVGAGI. CDR3 loop: CASSSTPGEQYF. The CDR3 coding sequence is TGTGCCAGCAGCTCAACACCGGGGGAGCAGTACTTC.

The rearrangement uses TRBV7-2 and TRBJ1-4, with D unclear. V dropped 1 base and J dropped 4 bases, with 10 bases sitting between them. In germline, CDR1 is SGHTA, CDR2 FQGNSA. The CDR3 contains 15 residues. The CDR3 DNA reads TGTGCCAGCAGCTTAGTCGCCCCCGGTAATGAAAAACTGTTTTTT. Translation gives CASSLVAPGNEKLFF. The full variable domain, completed using reference TRBV7-2 and TRBJ1-4, is GAGVSQSPSNKVTEKGKDVELRCDPISGHTALYWYRQSLGQGLEFLIYFQGNSAPDKSGLPSDRFSAERTGGSVSTLTIQRTQQEDSAVYLCASSLVAPGNEKLFFGSGTQLSVL.

For the CDR3, the DNA is TGTGCCAGCAGTACAGGGGAGGACTTCTATGGCTACACCTTC. Residues: CASSTGEDFYGYTF. This chain links TRBV6-1 with TRBJ1-2, with 7 bases identical to TRBD1. The CDR3 totals 14 residues. V lost 5 bases and J lost 4; bases outside the gene matches: 7. Germline V gene lookup returns CDR1 MNHNS and CDR2 SASEGT.

This rearrangement joins TRBV28 to TRBJ2-6, with 8 bases matching TRBD1. CDR1 and CDR2 from the germline V gene are MDHEN and SYDVKM. This CDR3 has 15 residues. The V segment lost 6 bases and the J segment 2 bases; nucleotides outside the gene matches: 3. This CDR3 is CASSLQGAGANVLTF. The CDR3 DNA reads TGTGCCAGCAGCCTACAGGGGGCTGGGGCCAACGTCCTGACTTTC.

V is TRBV5-4 and J is TRBJ1-1; TRBD1 is a possible D gene (6 bases). V lost 4 bases and J 5 bases, leaving 18 bases between the germline ends. CDR1 SGHNT and CDR2 YYREEE come from the germline V gene (reference sequence). The CDR3 has 15 residues. DNA of the CDR3: TGTGCCAGCAGCGCAGGCAGAGGGGGGGAGACTGAAGCTTTCTTT. Its protein product is CASSAGRGGETEAFF.

About this clone: One end of the junction fails to match germline, which may point to a read error. J is TRBJ1-2 and V is TRBV11-1; D is possibly TRBD1 (5 bases). The CDR3 length is 15 residues. The germline gives CDR1 SGHAT, CDR2 FQDESV (reference sequence). CDR3 coding DNA: TGTGCCAGCAGCCGTGAAATAGACAGTGTCTATGGCCACACCTTC. This codes for CASSREIDSVYGHTF.

The chain links TRBV10-3 to TRBJ2-7; 9 nucleotides agree with TRBD1. Germline values: CDR1 ENHRY, CDR2 SYGVKD. The CDR3 covers 14 residues. V shed 3 bases, J shed 3 bases, and the junction held 3 bases outside the gene matches. The chain's CDR3 is CAISDSGQGYEQYF. The CDR3 DNA follows: TGTGCCATCAGTGATTCGGGACAGGGCTACGAGCAGTACTTC.

Concerning this clone itself: Sequence at one end of the junction differs from germline and may be a read error. Different DNA sequences within this sample yield the same CDR3. This chain uses TRBV5-1 with TRBJ2-1; D might be TRBD2 (6 bases). CDR1 is SGHRS and CDR2 is YFSETQ in the germline V gene. The CDR3 length is 13 residues. Here the CDR3 DNA reads TGTGCCAGCAGCTTAGGACGGGGGAATGAGCAGTTCTTC. This gives the protein CASSLGRGNEQFF.

A few counts support this clone. V gene TRBV6-1 combines with J gene TRBJ1-2; 7 bases line up with TRBD1. V lost 3 bases, J lost 5 bases, and 9 bases stayed unmatched. The germline V gene encodes CDR1 MNHNS and CDR2 SASEGT. The CDR3 sequence is 15 residues long. CDR3 in DNA: TGTGCCAGCAGTGAGGGTCTAGGCAGGGGGTATGGCTACACCTTC. It specifies CASSEGLGRGYGYTF.

The V gene is TRBV15, the J gene TRBJ1-2; D is possibly TRBD1 (6 bases). In germline, CDR1 is LNHNV, CDR2 YYDKDF (reference sequence). Trimming took 2 bases from V and 6 from J, leaving 16 bases between them. This CDR3 is 15 amino acids long. CDR3 sequence (DNA): TGTGCCACCAGCAGAAATGTCCAGGGGCGGGATGGCTACACCTTC. Its translation is CATSRNVQGRDGYTF.